The TCR beta chain under discussion was sequenced for a study of blood T cells in healthy people across ages (dated by TCRdb to the mid-2010s). Regarding the study in general: In model experiments, template switching captured about one uniquely barcoded TCR beta cDNA molecule for every two T cells. The study measured age-related changes in TCR beta repertoire diversity using deep sequencing normalized with unique cDNA molecular identifiers. The study analyzed two additional independent replicas of 1 million unique cDNA reads from the same blood draw for two donors, one aged 18 to 29 and one aged 80 or older. Donors were grouped into four age groups: young (average approximately 15 years), middle-aged (about 38), aged (about 60) and long-lived (less than 85). Donors of different ages were randomly distributed across sequencing lanes to avoid experimental bias.

The roughly 38 donors, aged 6 to 90 years, were systemically healthy Caucasian individuals from Russia. Approximately 9.7 milliliters of peripheral blood were drawn from each donor into EDTA-treated Vacutainer tubes. Ficoll-Paque density-gradient centrifugation was used to isolate PBMCs, with at least 6.5 million per sample. Trizol reagent was used to extract total RNA from PBMCs, with at least 6 micrograms per sample. For every donor, flow cytometry on a PBMC aliquot measured the percentage of naive CD45RAhigh/CD27high T cells. The library was obtained by 5' RACE. The sample was run on an Illumina HiSeq 2500. A second PCR of about 7 to 12 cycles was run with a J-beta primer mix and a sample-barcoded 5' primer. A unique molecular identifier was introduced onto each TCR beta cDNA molecule by a template-switch 5' adaptor carrying 12 random nucleotides. Each sample yielded at least 2.5 million CDR3-containing paired-end reads. All of the RNA was converted into first-strand cDNA using the Mint cDNA synthesis kit, with a TRBC-specific oligonucleotide serving as the primer. Following uracil-DNA glycosylase treatment, a first 18-cycle PCR with universal primers M1SS and BC2_uni_R was performed on all cDNA. The original methods were these. Normalization of each sample was performed by random selection of 1 million high-quality reads, each carrying a distinct molecular identifier. Reads sharing molecular identifiers were discarded rather than binned into consensus sequences. CDR3 identification, clonotype clustering and error correction used MiTCR with a Q25 quality threshold and the strictest error-elimination algorithm. A nonparametric unseen species model with Euler transformation was used to estimate lower-bound total TCR beta diversity. In-frame beta chains were kept once TCRdb had trimmed the public reads at Q25 with fastp and called clones with MiXCR. Identical CDR3 protein sequences are pooled into one entry, listed with their most common genes and DNA. The V and J calls were not made by the authors but by TCRdb's processing. This sample comprises about 1.4 million distinct CDR3 sequences, 55% to 75% of them detected only once. The ten largest clones represent 6.5% to 8.5% of the sample.

What the research found in general, with its limitations: Donor CMV infection status was unknown, potentially confounding age-related changes in expanded clonotypes. Estimates of total diversity based on one million sequenced T cells were considered lower bounds and underestimates. The percentage of naive T cells measured by flow cytometry correlated strongly with observed TCR beta diversity. Observed TCR beta diversity per million T cells fell roughly linearly with age, and a significant reduction was already apparent by age around 40. Since profiling was done on bulk unsorted PBMCs, naive and antigen-experienced compartments could not be conclusively compared. Compared with the aged group, the long-lived group had more naive CD4+ T cells, fewer expanded clones and increased TCR diversity, suggesting age selection.

CDR1 and CDR2 were assigned from the germline V gene as SQVTM and ANQGSEA. V is clipped by 4 bases and J by 9 bases, and the sequence between their germline boundaries is 10 bases long. Including cysteine and phenylalanine, the CDR3 has 11 amino acids. This entry keeps only the CDR3 DNA: 33 bases, framed from base 1. Of note for this clonotype: This clone's antigen is unknown. No qualities accompany the bases; no much larger clone lies one base away.

The sequenced material came from blood. The sequence came from a man in his late teens or twenties in good health. Rearrangement joined TRBV29-1 to TRBJ2-1; a tentative D match to TRBD2 spans 6 bases. The sequenced DNA: TGCAGCGTTGGGTTGGGGGGTGAGCAGTTCTTC. Its protein reads: CSVGLGGEQFF.